What follows are 5 T cell receptor beta chains derived from one specimen sequenced in a study of patients and donors after allogeneic stem cell transplantation. Using its own MiXCR run on the RT-PCR reads, TCRdb lists one record per CDR3 protein. The sample has tens of thousands of distinct CDR3 sequences, about 48% seen once. Sequenced input: blood, either unsorted or a sorted T cell fraction (not recorded which). Source of these receptors: a human donor who was either an allogeneic HSCT recipient or a stem cell or donor lymphocyte infusion donor (not recorded which). It is not recorded whose cells these are; they may come from a transplant donor.

The chain recombines TRBV6-5 with TRBJ1-1; TRBD1 aligns across 10 bases. Germline V lookup: CDR1 MNHEY, CDR2 SVGAGI. The V gene end was trimmed by 6 bases and the J gene end by 0 bases; junction bases not matched to a gene: 7. This CDR3 comprises 16 residues. CDR3 amino acids: CASSRDRGPMNTEAFF. CDR3 in DNA: TGTGCCAGCAGCCGCGACAGGGGGCCTATGAACACTGAAGCTTTCTTT.

A single count supports this clonotype. This chain links TRBV6-2 or TRBV6-3 with TRBJ2-7; D might be TRBD2 (6 bases). The CDR3 contains 14 residues. V was cut by 6 bases and J by 2 bases, with 14 bases left in between. Looked up from germline, CDR1 is MNHEY and CDR2 is SVGEGT. The CDR3 protein is CASSGRQSPYEQYF. The CDR3 nucleotides read TGTGCCAGCAGCGGGAGACAGTCACCCTACGAGCAGTACTTC.

The chain uses TRBV30 and TRBJ1-3; possibly TRBD1 for D (6 bases). Germline V gives CDR1 GTSNPN, CDR2 SVGIG (reference sequence). The CDR3 extends over 17 amino acids. The V and J ends lost 3 bases and 0 bases respectively, with 18 bases between them. Here the CDR3 DNA reads TGTGCCTGGAGCGAACCTCCGGGACAAATCTCTGGAAACACCATATATTTT. It encodes CAWSEPPGQISGNTIYF.

The chain joins TRBV4-1 to TRBJ1-2; no firm D call. Germline loops: CDR1 MGHRA, CDR2 YSYEKL. The germline V and J ends were trimmed by 1 base and 8 bases, with 17 bases remaining between them. The CDR3 length is 15 residues. CDR3 DNA sequence: TGCGCCAGCAGCCAAGTCTCCCGGACTGCGGGCGGCTACACCTTC. Translated: CASSQVSRTAGGYTF.

The chain combines TRBV9 with TRBJ1-3; unclear D gene. V shed 0 bases and J shed 0 bases, with 7 bases lying between them. Germline V CDR1 and CDR2: SGDLS, YYNGEE. This CDR3 spans 15 amino acids. In nucleotides, the CDR3 is TGTGCCAGCAGCGTAGCTCCGGTCTCTGGAAACACCATATATTTT. Translation: CASSVAPVSGNTIYF.